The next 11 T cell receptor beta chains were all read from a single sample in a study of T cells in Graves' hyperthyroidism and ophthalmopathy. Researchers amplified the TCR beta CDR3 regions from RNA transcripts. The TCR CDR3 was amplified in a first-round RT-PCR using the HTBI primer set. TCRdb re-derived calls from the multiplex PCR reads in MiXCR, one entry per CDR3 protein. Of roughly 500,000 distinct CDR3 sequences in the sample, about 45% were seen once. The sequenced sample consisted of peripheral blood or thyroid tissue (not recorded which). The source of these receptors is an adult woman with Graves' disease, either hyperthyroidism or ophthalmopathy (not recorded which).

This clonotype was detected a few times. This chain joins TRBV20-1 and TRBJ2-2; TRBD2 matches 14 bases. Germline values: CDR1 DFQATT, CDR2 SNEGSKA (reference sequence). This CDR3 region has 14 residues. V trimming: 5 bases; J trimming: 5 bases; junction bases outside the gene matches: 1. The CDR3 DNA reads TGCAGTGCTTGGACTAGCGGGAGGACCGGGGAGCTGTTTTTT. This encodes CSAWTSGRTGELFF.

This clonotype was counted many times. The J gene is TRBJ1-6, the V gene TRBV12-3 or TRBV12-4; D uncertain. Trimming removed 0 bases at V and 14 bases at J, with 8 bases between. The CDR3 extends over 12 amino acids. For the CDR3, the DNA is TGTGCCAGCAGTTTAGCCCCTTGGGCCCTCCACTTT. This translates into CASSLAPWALHF.

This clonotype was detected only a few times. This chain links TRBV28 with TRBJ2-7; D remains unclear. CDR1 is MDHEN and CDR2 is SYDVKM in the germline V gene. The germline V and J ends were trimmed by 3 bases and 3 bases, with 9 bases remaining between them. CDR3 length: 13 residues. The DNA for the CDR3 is TGTGCCAGCAGTTTCAATAGGGACTACGAGCAGTACTTC. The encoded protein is CASSFNRDYEQYF.

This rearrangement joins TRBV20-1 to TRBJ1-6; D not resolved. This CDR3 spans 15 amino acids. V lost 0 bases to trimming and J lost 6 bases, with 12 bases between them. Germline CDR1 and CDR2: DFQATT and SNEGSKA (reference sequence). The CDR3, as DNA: TGCAGTGCTAGAGAAGTTTGGCGTGGTAATTCACCCCTCCACTTT. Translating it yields CSAREVWRGNSPLHF.

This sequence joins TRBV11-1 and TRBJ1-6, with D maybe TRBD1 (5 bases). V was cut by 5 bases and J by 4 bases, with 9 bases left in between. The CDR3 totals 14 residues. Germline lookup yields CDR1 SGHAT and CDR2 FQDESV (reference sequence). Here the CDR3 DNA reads TGTGCCAGCAGCCCACAGGATTATAATTCACCCCTCCACTTT. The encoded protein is CASSPQDYNSPLHF.

The CDR3 coding sequence is TGTGCCAGCAGCGACGGACAGGGACCTAAGACTGAAGCTTTCTTT. It specifies CASSDGQGPKTEAFF. The chain uses TRBV7-9 and TRBJ1-1, with 8 positions matching TRBD1. CDR1 and CDR2 (germline): SEHNR, FQNEAQ (reference sequence). The CDR3 is made up of 15 amino acids. J was trimmed by 5 bases and V by 5 bases; bases with no gene match: 10.

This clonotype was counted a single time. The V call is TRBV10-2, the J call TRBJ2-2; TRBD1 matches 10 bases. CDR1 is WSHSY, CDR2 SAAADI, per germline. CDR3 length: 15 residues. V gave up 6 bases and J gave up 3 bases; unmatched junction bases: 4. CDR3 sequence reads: CASRYGTGDTGELFF. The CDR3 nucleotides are TGCGCCAGCAGATACGGGACAGGGGACACCGGGGAGCTGTTTTTT.

The chain's CDR3 is CSVEDHTGTGFNYGYTF. CDR3 coding DNA: TGCAGCGTTGAAGATCACACCGGGACAGGATTTAACTATGGCTACACCTTC. This rearrangement joins TRBV29-1 to TRBJ1-2; 8 bases line up with TRBD1. V trimming: 0 bases; J trimming: 1 base; junction bases outside the gene matches: 10. This CDR3 has 17 amino acids. The germline V gene encodes CDR1 SQVTM and CDR2 ANQGSEA.

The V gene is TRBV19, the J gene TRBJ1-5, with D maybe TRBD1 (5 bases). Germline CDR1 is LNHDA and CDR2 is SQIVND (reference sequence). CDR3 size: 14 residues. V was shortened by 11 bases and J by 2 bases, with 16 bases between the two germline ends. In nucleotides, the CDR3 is TGTGCCTGGGGGGGTCCCGGTGGCAATCAGCCCCAGCATTTT. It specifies CAWGGPGGNQPQHF.

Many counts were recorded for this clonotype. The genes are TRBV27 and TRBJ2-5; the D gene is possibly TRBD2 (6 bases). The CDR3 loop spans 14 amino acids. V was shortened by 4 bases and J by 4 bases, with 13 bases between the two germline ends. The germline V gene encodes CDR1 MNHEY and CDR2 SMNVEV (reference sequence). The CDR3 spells CASSSPGSGETQYF. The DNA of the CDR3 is TGTGCCAGCAGTTCCCCGGGTAGCGGAGAGACCCAGTACTTC.

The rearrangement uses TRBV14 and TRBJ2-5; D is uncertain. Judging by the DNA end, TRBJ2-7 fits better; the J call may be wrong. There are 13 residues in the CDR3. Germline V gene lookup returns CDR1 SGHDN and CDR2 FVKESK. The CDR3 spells CASSQLSRREQYF. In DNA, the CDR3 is TGTGCCAGCAGCCAACTAAGTCGCCGCGAGCAGTACTTC.